Here is one TCR beta chain with its context. V lost 2 bases and J 9 bases, leaving 14 bases between the germline ends. The CDR3 spans 13 residues. In germline, CDR1 is ENHRY, CDR2 SYGVKD. The data derive from a study of technical replicates of blood from a few donors. Sequenced by immunoSEQ multiplex PCR; TCRdb stores in-frame clones only, minus some. The table has 70,000 to 90,000 clones, roughly 92% seen once. The receptor was isolated from a human donor in good health. This rearrangement joins TRBV10-3 to TRBJ2-7; D not resolved. The sequencing input was T cells isolated from PBMCs. DNA for the CDR3: TGTGCCATCAGTGAGATCAGTCTCGCTGGGCAGTACTTC. Amino acid sequence: CAISEISLAGQYF.